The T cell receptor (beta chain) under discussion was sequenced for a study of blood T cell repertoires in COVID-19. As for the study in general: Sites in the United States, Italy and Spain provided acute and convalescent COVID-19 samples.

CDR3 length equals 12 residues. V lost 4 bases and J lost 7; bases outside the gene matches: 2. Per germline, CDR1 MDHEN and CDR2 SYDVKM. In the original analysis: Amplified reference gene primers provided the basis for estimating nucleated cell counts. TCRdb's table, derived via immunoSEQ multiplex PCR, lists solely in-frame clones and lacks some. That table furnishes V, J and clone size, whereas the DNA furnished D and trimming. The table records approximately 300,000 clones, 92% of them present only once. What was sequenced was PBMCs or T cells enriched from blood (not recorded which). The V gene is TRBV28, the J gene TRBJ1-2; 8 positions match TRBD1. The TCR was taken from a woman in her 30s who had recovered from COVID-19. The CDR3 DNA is TGTGCCAGCAGTTCAGGGGGCGCTGGCTACACCTTC. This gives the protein CASSSGGAGYTF.